The clone carrying this TCR beta chain was seen only once. The sample belongs to a study of blood T cell repertoires in COVID-19. About the study: Sources were T cells, B-cell-depleted T cells, or PBMCs; the material itself was cDNA or gDNA.

Using immunoSEQ multiplex PCR, the repertoire was profiled, and TCRdb retains in-frame clones only, with some absent. The profile shows 35,000 to 45,000 clones, over 70% of them singletons. Trimming pared 5 bases from V and 9 bases from J, leaving 17 bases between. The CDR3 totals 14 residues. CDR1 and CDR2 (germline): SGHTA, FQGNSA. The source of this sequence is a human donor in a cohort sampled during active COVID-19. The chain recombines TRBV7-2 with TRBJ2-1; TRBD1 is a possible D gene (6 bases). Sequenced sample: peripheral blood. CDR3 in DNA: TGTGCCAGCAGCCTCATACAGGGTACAATTGAGCAGTTCTTC. This translates into CASSLIQGTIEQFF.